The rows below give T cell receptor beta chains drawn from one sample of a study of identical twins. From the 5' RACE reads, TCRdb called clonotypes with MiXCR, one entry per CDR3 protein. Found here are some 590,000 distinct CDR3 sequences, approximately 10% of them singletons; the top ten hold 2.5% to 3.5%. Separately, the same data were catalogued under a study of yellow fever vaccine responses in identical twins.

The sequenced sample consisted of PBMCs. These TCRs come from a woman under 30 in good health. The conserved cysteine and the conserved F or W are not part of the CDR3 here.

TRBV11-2 ASSRLGEPPFNEQF
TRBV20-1 SANGLAGVKDTQY
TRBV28 ASRGAGKGETDTQY
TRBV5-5 ASSLTERYGYT
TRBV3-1 ASNILAGGDTQY
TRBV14 ASSQRGSYEQY
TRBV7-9 ASSFLGKGSDTQY
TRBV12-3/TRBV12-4 ASSLDGVFSYNEQF
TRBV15 ATTLVGEKLF
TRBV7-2 ASSLASSEVVEQF
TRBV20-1 SASTGTRSYEQY
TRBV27 ASSLWLAPYEQY
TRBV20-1 SARAPASNQPQH
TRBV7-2 ASSQLAIGDTQY
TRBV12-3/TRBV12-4 ASSLEASGDTGELF
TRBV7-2 ASSLYGAGGAYNEQF
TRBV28 ASSAYRGSYEQY
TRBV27 ASSFGLSTDTQY
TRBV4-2 ASSYSGNTYNEQF
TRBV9 ASSAPTYNEQF
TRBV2 ASRKTGVYEQY
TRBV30 AWTAVGVGGELF
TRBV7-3 ASSTTGGDIQY
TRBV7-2 ASSRAPYNEQF
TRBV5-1 ASSSGLAYEQF
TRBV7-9 ASSLSFGSFADTQY
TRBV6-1 ASSVPDPSYEQY
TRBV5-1 ASSPTMLMNNEQF
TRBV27 ASSPSRGGTGELF
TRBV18 ASSRQVAYEQY
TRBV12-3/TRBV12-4 ASSLTGGWVNEQF
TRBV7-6 ASSLGVGGAAGETQY
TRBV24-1 ATSPPGLPSNEQF
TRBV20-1 SAMRGGEQF
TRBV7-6 ASSFTGDPYNEQF
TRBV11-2 ASSLGTSGSGTQY
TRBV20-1 SASGTSGSWPYNEQF
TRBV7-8 ASSSLSGFYEQY
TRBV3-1 ASAHKKNTEAF
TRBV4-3 ASSQQTGLVYNEQF
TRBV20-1 SADLGQMNTEAF
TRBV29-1 SVLIIGGGEQY
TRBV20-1 SARTGGQQETQY
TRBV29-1 SYRGSTDTQY
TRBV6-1 ASRNRDGNQPQH
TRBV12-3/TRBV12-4 ASTRSGGNTGELF
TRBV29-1 SVEGALGLAVQETQY
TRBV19 ASSIAREAYNEQF
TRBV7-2 ASRGTERGTGELF
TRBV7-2 ASRDGGSYEQY
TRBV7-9 ASSLTGLGGEQY
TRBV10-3 AISDRGYEQY
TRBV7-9 ASSNQGAYEQY
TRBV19 ASSIGAADEQF
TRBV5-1 ASILAGTNSPLH
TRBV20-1 SARGWVAGYNEQF
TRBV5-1 ASSFGAGGPGIQY